The 21 T cell receptor beta chains reported below all come from one sample, sequenced in a study of cytomegalovirus exposure and HLA in healthy donors. A multiplex PCR was run with 60 Vbeta primers and 13 Jbeta primers. TCRdb's table, derived via immunoSEQ multiplex PCR, lists solely in-frame clones and lacks some. This table holds under 200,000 clones, around 76% found once. The sequenced sample consisted of PBMCs. These receptors all come from a man aged 35 to 55 in good health and CMV-seronegative.

The V gene is TRBV5-4, the J gene TRBJ2-7; 8 bases map to TRBD1. V lost 0 bases to trimming and J lost 2 bases; unmatched junction nucleotides: 4. CDR3 length equals 15 residues. The V gene's germline CDR1 is SGHNT and CDR2 YYREEE (reference sequence). Here the CDR3 DNA reads TGTGCCAGCAGCTTGGGCTGGACAGGGCCCTACGAGCAGTACTTC. Its protein product is CASSLGWTGPYEQYF.

This chain uses TRBV21-1 with TRBJ2-7; the DNA was not used to check the table's D call, TRBD2. TRBV21-1 is marked as a pseudogene. This CDR3 is built from 10 residues. DNA for the CDR3: TGTGCCCCGGGGAGTTACGAGCAGTACGTC. This codes for CAPGSYEQYV.

The chain combines TRBV29-1 with TRBJ2-3; possibly TRBD2 for D (6 bases). The length of the CDR3 is 15 residues. V lost 7 bases and J 3 bases, leaving 20 bases between the germline ends. Germline V CDR1 and CDR2: SQVTM, ANQGSEA. CDR3: CSGAGGVAVTDTQYF. In DNA, the CDR3 is TGCAGCGGGGCTGGGGGAGTAGCGGTAACAGATACGCAGTATTTT.

The V and J genes are TRBV27 and TRBJ2-2; 10 nucleotides align to TRBD2. Looked up from germline, CDR1 is MNHEY and CDR2 is SMNVEV (reference sequence). The V gene end was trimmed by 5 bases and the J gene end by 6 bases; junction bases not matched to a gene: 9. The CDR3 loop spans 16 amino acids. CDR3 nucleotides: TGTGCCAGCAGTCACCTCGCCGGGACTAGCGCCGGGGAGCTGTTTTTT. Protein sequence: CASSHLAGTSAGELFF.

V is TRBV4-1 and J is TRBJ2-1; 9 bases align to TRBD2. The CDR3 loop spans 16 amino acids. Per germline, CDR1 MGHRA and CDR2 YSYEKL. J lost 8 bases, V lost 1 base, and 9 bases had no gene match. CDR3: CASSQVASGNGYEQFF. Here the CDR3 DNA reads TGCGCCAGCAGCCAAGTCGCTAGCGGGAATGGGTATGAGCAGTTCTTC.

The V and J genes are TRBV5-5 and TRBJ1-5, with TRBD1 identical over 8 bases. Trimming at V came to 4 bases and at J to 5 bases, leaving 5 bases not matched to a gene. Germline V lookup: CDR1 SGHKS, CDR2 YYEKEE (reference sequence). CDR3 length: 14 amino acids. The CDR3, as DNA: TGTGCCAGCAGCGAGACAGGGGTGTATCAGCCCCAGCATTTT. This encodes CASSETGVYQPQHF.

The chain recombines TRBV5-4 with TRBJ2-3; D not certain. Trimming stripped 3 bases from V and 0 bases from J, with 2 bases between. Germline values: CDR1 SGHNT, CDR2 YYREEE (reference sequence). The CDR3 has 12 residues. The CDR3: CASSSSTDTQYF. CDR3 sequence (DNA): TGTGCCAGCAGCTCTAGCACAGATACGCAGTATTTT.

The chain has TRBV28 and TRBJ2-5; D might be TRBD2 (6 bases). The J call is in doubt because the DNA end fits TRBJ2-7 better. Germline-derived CDR1 and CDR2 are MDHEN and SYDVKM. The CDR3 is 14 residues long. The CDR3: CASFPVGLSREQYF. The CDR3 DNA reads as TGTGCCAGTTTCCCGGTGGGACTTTCTCGCGAGCAGTACTTC.

This chain uses TRBV28 with TRBJ1-5; TRBD1 matches at 7 bases. From germline, CDR1 is MDHEN and CDR2 SYDVKM. V lost 4 bases to trimming and J lost 0 bases; unmatched junction nucleotides: 6. The CDR3 covers 16 residues. In nucleotides, the CDR3 is TGTGCCAGCAGTTACTTCGACAGGGCTAGCAATCAGCCCCAGCATTTT. It is translated as CASSYFDRASNQPQHF.

Only one count was recorded for this clone. The chain combines TRBV4-2 with TRBJ2-7, with D possibly being TRBD2 (7 bases). The V gene lost 0 bases and the J gene lost 4 bases, with 13 bases spanning the gap. Per germline, CDR1 LGHNA and CDR2 YNFKEQ. This CDR3 is built from 15 residues. CDR3 region: CASSQDGGGGYEQYF. CDR3 in DNA: TGTGCCAGCAGCCAAGATGGAGGGGGGGGATACGAGCAGTACTTC.

This clone was counted a few times. The chain couples TRBV18 to TRBJ1-2; 10 nucleotides align to TRBD1. CDR1 and CDR2 (germline): KGHSH, LQKENI. The CDR3 length is 17 residues. The V and J ends lost 6 bases and 6 bases, in that order; junction bases with no gene match: 16. The CDR3 DNA reads TGTGCCAGCTCTCTAAACACCCTAGGGACAGGGGAGGATGGCTACACCTTC. This sequence encodes CASSLNTLGTGEDGYTF.

The V call is TRBV5-1, the J call TRBJ1-2, with D maybe TRBD1 (6 bases). V was shortened by 0 bases and J by 2 bases, with 11 bases between the two germline ends. Germline V gives CDR1 SGHRS, CDR2 YFSETQ. CDR3 size: 15 residues. CDR3 residues: CASSLATGFNYGYTF. Written as DNA, the CDR3 is TGCGCCAGCAGCTTGGCTACAGGGTTCAACTATGGCTACACCTTC.

As DNA, the CDR3 is TGTGCCAGCAGCGTGGCCAGTCAAGAGACCCAGTACTTC. This translates into CASSVASQETQYF. The chain combines TRBV9 with TRBJ2-5, with D unresolved. V dropped 2 bases and J dropped 2 bases, with 7 bases sitting between them. CDR3 length equals 13 residues. CDR1 and CDR2 from the germline V gene are SGDLS and YYNGEE.

In the case of this clone: Other DNA sequences in this sample translate to the same CDR3. The V and J genes are TRBV7-3 and TRBJ2-3; 11 nucleotides agree with TRBD2. J lost 4 bases, V lost 5 bases, and 2 bases had no gene match. The CDR3 sequence is 14 residues long. Germline V gene data show CDR1 as SGHTA and CDR2 as FQGTGA. CDR3 protein: CASSLTSGADTQYF. The CDR3 DNA follows: TGTGCCAGCAGCCTGACTAGCGGGGCAGATACGCAGTATTTT. Using reference TRBV7-3 and TRBJ2-3 for the parts outside the CDR3, the full variable domain is GAGVSQTPSNKVTEKGKYVELRCDPISGHTALYWYRQSLGQGPEFLIYFQGTGAADDSGLPNDRFFAVRPEGSVSTLKIQRTERGDSAVYLCASSLTSGADTQYFGPGTRLTVL.

The chain uses TRBV14 and TRBJ2-7, with D perhaps TRBD2 (6 bases). Deletions cut 3 bases from V and 7 bases from J, with 10 bases between. Germline V CDR1 and CDR2: SGHDN, FVKESK. The CDR3 length is 12 residues. CDR3 nucleotide sequence: TGTGCCAGCAGCCAGAGGGACTCGGAGCAGTACTTC. Its protein is CASSQRDSEQYF.

This chain links TRBV9 with TRBJ1-2, with a possible D match to TRBD1 (5 bases). Germline V lookup: CDR1 SGDLS, CDR2 YYNGEE. V was pared by 0 bases and J by 10 bases, with 19 bases between. The CDR3 is made up of 15 amino acids. For the CDR3, the DNA is TGTGCCAGCAGCGTAGCTTCCCCAGGGATCGGTGTCTACACCTTC. Its protein product is CASSVASPGIGVYTF.

The DNA of the CDR3 is TGTGCCAGCAGCTTGTCGGGCGGGAGGGCCTACGATACGCAGTATTTT. Amino acids: CASSLSGGRAYDTQYF. The genes are TRBV5-4 and TRBJ2-3; 9 bases map to TRBD2. J lost 6 bases, V lost 1 base, and 9 bases had no gene match. This CDR3 comprises 16 residues. In germline, CDR1 is SGHNT, CDR2 YYREEE (reference sequence). Variable domain in full (rest from reference TRBV5-4 and TRBJ2-3): ETGVTQSPTHLIKTRGQQVTLRCSSQSGHNTVSWYQQALGQGPQFIFQYYREEENGRGNFPPRFSGLQFPNYSSELNVNALELDDSALYLCASSLSGGRAYDTQYFGPGTRLTVL.

The chain recombines TRBV2 with TRBJ2-1; no reliable D call. V gave up 2 bases and J gave up 6 bases, with 8 bases separating them. Looked up from germline, CDR1 is SNHLY and CDR2 is FYNNEI. This CDR3 comprises 13 residues. CDR3 in amino acids: CASSESSPNEQFF. The CDR3 nucleotides read TGTGCCAGCAGTGAATCAAGCCCCAATGAGCAGTTCTTC.

As DNA, the CDR3 is TGCAGTGCCCACAGGGGCTACGAGCAGTACGTC. It yields the protein CSAHRGYEQYV. The V call is TRBV20-1, the J call TRBJ2-7; 7 nucleotides line up with TRBD1. CDR1 and CDR2 from the germline V gene are DFQATT and SNEGSKA (reference sequence). V gave up 6 bases and J gave up 3 bases; unmatched junction bases: 2. This CDR3 is built from 11 residues.

V and J are TRBV27 and TRBJ2-7, with 7 bases aligning to TRBD2. The ends lost 0 bases at V and 2 bases at J; junction bases unmatched: 7. The CDR3 has 16 residues. Germline assignment: CDR1 MNHEY and CDR2 SMNVEV (reference sequence). CDR3 nucleotides: TGTGCCAGCAGTTTATCCCCCGAGGCGGGAGCCTACGAGCAGTACTTC. Translation gives CASSLSPEAGAYEQYF.

The chain carries TRBV19 and TRBJ1-1; D remains ambiguous. The ends were cut back, 3 bases at V and 3 bases at J, with 8 bases in the middle. Germline-derived CDR1 and CDR2 are LNHDA and SQIVND (reference sequence). This CDR3 region has 13 residues. CDR3 in amino acids: CASSIKRDTEAFF. DNA of the CDR3: TGTGCCAGTAGTATTAAGAGGGACACTGAAGCTTTCTTT.